Each of the 2 T cell receptor beta chains below was sequenced from the same sample in a study of human T cells and chemical hapten exposure. TCRdb fed the RACE reads into MiXCR, producing one record per CDR3 protein. The sample comprises about 69,000 distinct CDR3 sequences, about 32% of which are singletons, and 7.5% to 10% rests with the top ten. The sample's time point: patch test 1, 2 weeks after DPC sensitization. The treatment was: therapeutic diphenylcyclopropenone sensitization with weekly scalp DPC. Specimen: whole blood, collected in connection with sensitization to the hapten diphenylcyclopropenone (DPC). These receptors were collected from a man aged 35-49 years with alopecia areata. Some clones in this sample may be carry-over from other donors' samples.

This clonotype showed up just once. The gene calls are TRBV6-4 and TRBJ2-2; D is unresolved. Trimming cost V 0 bases and J 4 bases, with 9 bases left between them. This CDR3 contains 15 residues. Germline CDR1 and CDR2: MRHNA and SNTAGT. DNA for the CDR3: TGTGCCAGCAGTGACTCGACGAGAGCCACCGGGGAGCTGTTTTTT. Translated: CASSDSTRATGELFF.

The V call is TRBV29-1, the J call TRBJ2-6; D remains unclear. CDR1 is SQVTM, CDR2 ANQGSEA, per germline. V was clipped by 7 bases and J by 2 bases, with 9 bases between them. This CDR3 spans 13 amino acids. CDR3 loop: CSGRVTGANVLTF. The DNA of the CDR3 is TGCAGCGGTCGGGTGACTGGGGCCAACGTCCTGACTTTC. Looking up the rest from reference TRBV29-1 and TRBJ2-6 gives the full variable domain: SAVISQKPSRDICQRGTSLTIQCQVDSQVTMMFWYRQQPGQSLTLIATANQGSEATYESGFVIDKFPISRPNLTFSTLTVSNMSPEDSSIYLCSGRVTGANVLTFGAGSRLTVL.